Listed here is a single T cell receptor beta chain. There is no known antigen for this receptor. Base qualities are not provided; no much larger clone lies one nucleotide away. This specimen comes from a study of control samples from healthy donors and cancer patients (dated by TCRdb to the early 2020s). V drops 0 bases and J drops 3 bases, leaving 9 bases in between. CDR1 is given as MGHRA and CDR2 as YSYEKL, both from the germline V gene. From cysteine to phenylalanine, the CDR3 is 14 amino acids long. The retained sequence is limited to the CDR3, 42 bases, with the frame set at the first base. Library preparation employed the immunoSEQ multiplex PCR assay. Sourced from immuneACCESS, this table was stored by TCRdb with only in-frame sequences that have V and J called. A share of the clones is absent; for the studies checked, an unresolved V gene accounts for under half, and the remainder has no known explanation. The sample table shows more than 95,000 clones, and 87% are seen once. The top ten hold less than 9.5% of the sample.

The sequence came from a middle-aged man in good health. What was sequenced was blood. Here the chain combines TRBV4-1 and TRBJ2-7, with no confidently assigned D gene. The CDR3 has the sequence CASSQDRSFYEQYF. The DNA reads TGCGCCAGCAGCCAAGATAGGAGTTTCTACGAGCAGTACTTC.